Here is one T cell receptor (beta chain) with its context. Its specificity is not known. This record belongs to a study of CD8+ T cells in alopecia areata. After isolation, RNA underwent reverse transcription to generate cDNA as the sequencing template. The repertoire was sequenced with immunoSEQ multiplex PCR; TCRdb's copy has only in-frame clones and lacks some. The sample consists of 150,000 to 200,000 clones, under 80% of them appearing once. Germline CDR1 reads SQVTM; CDR2 reads ANQGSEA. V trimming: 0 bases; J trimming: 4 bases; junction bases outside the gene matches: 5. CDR3 size: 14 residues. Treatment given: oral pan-JAK inhibitor, 5-10 mg twice daily. Those with alopecia areata gave lesional scalp punch biopsies and peripheral blood. General study points: With one nonresponder, baseline CD8+ expansion's link to response remains uncertain. It was less clear whether patients shared TCRs than it was in mice, possibly because of HLA.

This sequence joins TRBV29-1 and TRBJ1-2, with TRBD1 matching 7 bases. The sample consisted of CD4+ T cells sorted from blood, taken at approximately week 50, from a patient treated with tofacitinib. This clonotype was obtained from a human donor with alopecia areata. CDR3 in DNA: TGCAGCGTTGAAGAGGGACAGCCGATCTATGGCTACACCTTC. This codes for CSVEEGQPIYGYTF.